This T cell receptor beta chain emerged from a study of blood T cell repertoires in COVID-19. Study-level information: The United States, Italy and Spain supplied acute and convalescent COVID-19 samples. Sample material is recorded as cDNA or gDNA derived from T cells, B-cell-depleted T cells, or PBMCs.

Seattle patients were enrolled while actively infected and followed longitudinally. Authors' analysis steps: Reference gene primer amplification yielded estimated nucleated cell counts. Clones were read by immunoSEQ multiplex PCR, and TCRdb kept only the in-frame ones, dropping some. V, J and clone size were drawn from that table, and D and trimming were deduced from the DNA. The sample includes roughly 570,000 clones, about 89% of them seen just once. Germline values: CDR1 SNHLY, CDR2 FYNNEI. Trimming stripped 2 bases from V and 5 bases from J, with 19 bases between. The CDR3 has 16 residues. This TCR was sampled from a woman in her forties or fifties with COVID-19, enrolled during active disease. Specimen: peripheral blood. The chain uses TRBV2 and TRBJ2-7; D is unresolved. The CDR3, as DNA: TGTGCCAGCAGTGAACCTAGTCTCGAGCTAATCCACGAGCAGTACTTC. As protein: CASSEPSLELIHEQYF.